This T cell receptor (beta chain) originates from a study of human T cells and chemical hapten exposure. Overall study findings and caveats: Versus controls, significantly more large CDR3 similarity clusters arose from expanded TCRs.

Comment on this clonotype: Its antigen is currently unknown.

Time point: pre-sensitization, week 0. This sample's treatment: therapeutic diphenylcyclopropenone sensitization with weekly scalp DPC. Library construction involved attaching unique molecular identifiers to individual cDNA molecules, which allowed quantitative, reproducible TCR counting. TCRdb reanalysed the RACE reads using MiXCR and keeps one entry per CDR3 protein. The sample carries about 87,000 distinct CDR3 sequences, 9.6% recorded once. The J segment lost 0 bases and the V segment lost 11 bases, leaving 7 bases of the junction unmatched. Per germline, CDR1 MNHEY and CDR2 SVGEGT. The CDR3 is 13 residues long.

The sequenced sample was whole blood, obtained in connection with sensitization to the hapten diphenylcyclopropenone (DPC). The receptor was isolated from a woman in her thirties or forties with alopecia areata. Some clones in this sample may be carry-over from other donors' samples. The gene calls are TRBV6-2 or TRBV6-3 and TRBJ2-7, with 7 bases matching TRBD1. In nucleotides, the CDR3 is TGTGCCGGTGGACAGGAAAACTCCTACGAGCAGTACTTC. Its protein product is CAGGQENSYEQYF.